This T cell receptor (beta chain) was found in a study of T cells after yellow fever vaccination (dated by TCRdb to between 2018 and 2021). Regarding the research as a whole: The SMART-Seq v4 Ultra Low Input RNA kit was used to prepare libraries from fractions with low cell numbers. Bulk PBMC replicates and cell subsets were isolated from blood drawn at multiple timepoints before and after both primary and secondary immunization. Two healthy male donors, one aged 18 to 29 and one aged 30 to 39 years, were included in the cohort. To follow T-cell clones before and after primary and booster YFV17D yellow fever vaccination, bulk TCR alpha and beta repertoires were sequenced over time.

Synthesis of TCR cDNA relied on 5'RACE template switching, a step that introduced a universal primer site along with unique molecular identifiers. Priming for cDNA synthesis came from both the TCR alpha and TCR beta constant segments. Two PCR steps were used to amplify libraries, with sample barcodes and sequencing adapters being added in the second step. Sequencing of the libraries was done on either Illumina HiSeq 2500 (2x100 bp) or NovaSeq (2x150 bp). In the original analysis: MIGEC was used to demultiplex reads and collapse the reads into UMI consensus sequences, and MiXCR was used for V(D)J alignment. Vaccine-responding clonotypes were identified with edgeR using replicate PBMC samples, with FDR below 0.01 and a log2 fold change above 5 up to day 15 being required. Each bulk clonotype received a CD4 or CD8 identity based on whether the sequenced CD4 or CD8 repertoire contained that clonotype at higher abundance. TCRdb reanalyzed the raw reads on its own, using fastp at Q25 for trimming and MiXCR for clone calling, and kept in-frame beta chains. Identical CDR3 proteins give one entry, which carries the most common genes and DNA. V and J calls and clone size were set by TCRdb, not the authors. The sample data list some 500,000 distinct CDR3 sequences, and approximately 12% of these were observed just once. Around 15% of the sample is held by the ten biggest clonotypes.

Summary of the overall study and its limitations: Because the study included only a couple of donors, the extent to which the findings can be generalized is limited. The secondary T-cell response was weaker than the primary response but faster, peaking on day 5 instead of day 15. Computational filtering was required because FACS-sorted repertoires could contain abundant contaminating clonotypes from the bulk population. After the booster, most of the clones that had expanded following primary vaccination were detected again (just under 97% of CD4 and roughly 90% of CD8), which suggests that memory was broadly maintained. A small share of clonotypes was detected in both CD4 and CD8 compartments, with the overlap likely arising from convergent recombination.

The CDR3 covers 14 residues, taking in both the cysteine and the phenylalanine. The kept DNA is CDR3 alone, 42 bases in frame from the first base. The germline V gene specifies SGHTA as CDR1 and FQGNSA as CDR2. Clipping removes 4 bases from V and 8 bases from J, with 9 as the unmatched junction base count. This clonotype was counted a few times. Its recognized antigen is unknown. No base quality values were provided; no much bigger clone lies one nucleotide off. Sample treatment or condition, as interpreted from the label and publication: live attenuated yellow fever vaccine strain. At each blood-draw timepoint, two biological replicates of bulk PBMCs were collected. PBMCs were isolated from peripheral blood using a standard Ficoll-Paque protocol. TriZol was used to extract RNA from bulk PBMCs, CD4 and CD8 fractions, and dextramer-positive and dextramer-negative fractions.

The chain is encoded by TRBV7-2 joined to TRBJ2-3; the junction holds 7 bases that match TRBD2. Specimen: PBMCs, collected on the day of the yellow fever booster vaccination. The sequence derives from a man in his thirties or forties who received the YFV17D yellow fever vaccine. The CDR3 amino acid sequence is: CASSSRTSFVTQYF. The bases are TGTGCCAGCAGCTCGCGGACTAGTTTTGTTACGCAGTATTTT. Reference TRBV7-2 and TRBJ2-3 genes cover what lies past the CDR3, so the full variable domain is GAGVSQSPSNKVTEKGKDVELRCDPISGHTALYWYRQSLGQGLEFLIYFQGNSAPDKSGLPSDRFSAERTGGSVSTLTIQRTQQEDSAVYLCASSSRTSFVTQYFGPGTRLTVL.